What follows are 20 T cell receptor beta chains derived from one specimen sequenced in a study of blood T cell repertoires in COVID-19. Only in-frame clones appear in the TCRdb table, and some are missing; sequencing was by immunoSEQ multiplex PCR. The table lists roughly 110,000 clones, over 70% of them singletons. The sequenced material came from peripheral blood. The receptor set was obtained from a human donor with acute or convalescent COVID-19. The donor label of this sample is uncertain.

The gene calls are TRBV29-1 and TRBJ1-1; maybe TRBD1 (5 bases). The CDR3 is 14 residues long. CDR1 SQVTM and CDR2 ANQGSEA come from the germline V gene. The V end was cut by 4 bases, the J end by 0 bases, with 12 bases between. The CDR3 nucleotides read TGCAGCGTTGCCCTGAGACAGTTGAACACTGAAGCTTTCTTT. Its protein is CSVALRQLNTEAFF. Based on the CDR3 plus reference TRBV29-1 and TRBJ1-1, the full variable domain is SAVISQKPSRDICQRGTSLTIQCQVDSQVTMMFWYRQQPGQSLTLIATANQGSEATYESGFVIDKFPISRPNLTFSTLTVSNMSPEDSSIYLCSVALRQLNTEAFFGQGTRLTVV.

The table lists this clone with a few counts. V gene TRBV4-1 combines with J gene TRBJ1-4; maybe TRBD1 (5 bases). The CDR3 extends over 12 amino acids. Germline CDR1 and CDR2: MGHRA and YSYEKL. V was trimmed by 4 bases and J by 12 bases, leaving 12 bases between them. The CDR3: CASSPQGLELFF. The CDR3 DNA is TGCGCCAGCAGCCCTCAGGGACTGGAACTGTTTTTT.

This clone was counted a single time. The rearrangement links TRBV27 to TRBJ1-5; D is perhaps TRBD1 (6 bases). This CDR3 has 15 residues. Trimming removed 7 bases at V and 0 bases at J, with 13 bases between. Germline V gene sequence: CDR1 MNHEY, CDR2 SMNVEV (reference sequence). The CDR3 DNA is TGTGCCAGCACTATTCAGGGGAATAGCAATCAGCCCCAGCATTTT. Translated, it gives CASTIQGNSNQPQHF.

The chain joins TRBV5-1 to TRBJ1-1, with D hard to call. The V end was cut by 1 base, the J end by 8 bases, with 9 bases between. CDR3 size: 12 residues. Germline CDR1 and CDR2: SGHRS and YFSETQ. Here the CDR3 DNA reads TGCGCCAGCAGCTTGCAAGGAGGCGAAGCTTTCTTT. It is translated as CASSLQGGEAFF.

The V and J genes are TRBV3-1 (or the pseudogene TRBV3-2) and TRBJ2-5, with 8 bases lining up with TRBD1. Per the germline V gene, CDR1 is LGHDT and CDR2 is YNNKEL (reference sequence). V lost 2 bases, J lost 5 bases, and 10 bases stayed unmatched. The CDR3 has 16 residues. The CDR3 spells CASSQHPGQGAETQYF. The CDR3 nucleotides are TGTGCCAGCAGCCAACACCCAGGACAGGGAGCCGAGACCCAGTACTTC.

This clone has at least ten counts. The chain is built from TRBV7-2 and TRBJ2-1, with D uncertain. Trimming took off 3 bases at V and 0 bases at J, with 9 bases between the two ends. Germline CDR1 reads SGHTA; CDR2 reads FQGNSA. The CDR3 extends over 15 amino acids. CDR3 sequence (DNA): TGTGCCAGCAGCTTTTTTATAGTCTCCTACAATGAGCAGTTCTTC. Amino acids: CASSFFIVSYNEQFF.

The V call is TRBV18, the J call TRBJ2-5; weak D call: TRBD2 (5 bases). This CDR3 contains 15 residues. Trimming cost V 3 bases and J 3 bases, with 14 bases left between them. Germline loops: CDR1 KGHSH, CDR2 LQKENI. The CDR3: CASSPGSGEKETQYF. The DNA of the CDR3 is TGTGCCAGCTCACCGGGTTCCGGGGAAAAAGAGACCCAGTACTTC.

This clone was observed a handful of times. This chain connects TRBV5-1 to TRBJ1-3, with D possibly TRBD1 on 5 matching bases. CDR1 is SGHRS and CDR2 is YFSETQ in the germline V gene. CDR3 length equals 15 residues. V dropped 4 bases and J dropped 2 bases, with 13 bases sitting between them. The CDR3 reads CASSPVGGTGNTIYF. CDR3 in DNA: TGCGCCAGCAGCCCTGTGGGGGGAACTGGAAACACCATATATTTT.

CDR3 protein: CASSSLNEQFF. For the CDR3, the DNA is TGTGCCAGCAGTTCCCTCAATGAGCAGTTCTTC. This chain connects TRBV12-3 or TRBV12-4 to TRBJ2-1, with D uncertain. The CDR3 is 11 amino acids. The germline V and J ends were trimmed by 4 bases and 6 bases, with 4 bases remaining between them.

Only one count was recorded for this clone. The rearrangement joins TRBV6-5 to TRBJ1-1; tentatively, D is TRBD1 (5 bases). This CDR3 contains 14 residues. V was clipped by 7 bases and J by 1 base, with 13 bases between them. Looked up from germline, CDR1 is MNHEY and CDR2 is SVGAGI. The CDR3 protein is CASNPGTANTEAFF. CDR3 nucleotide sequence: TGTGCCAGCAACCCGGGGACTGCGAACACTGAAGCTTTCTTT.

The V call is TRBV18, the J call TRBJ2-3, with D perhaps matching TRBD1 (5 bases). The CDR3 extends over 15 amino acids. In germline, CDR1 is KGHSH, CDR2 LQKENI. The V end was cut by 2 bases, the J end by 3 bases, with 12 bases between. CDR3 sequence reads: CASSPRGRVTDTQYF. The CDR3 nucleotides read TGTGCCAGCTCACCAAGAGGCAGGGTTACAGATACGCAGTATTTT.

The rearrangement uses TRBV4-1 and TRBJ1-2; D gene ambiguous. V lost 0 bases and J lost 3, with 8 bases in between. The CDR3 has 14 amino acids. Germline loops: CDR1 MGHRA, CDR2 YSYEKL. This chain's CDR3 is CASSQDTIDYGYTF. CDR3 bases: TGCGCCAGCAGCCAAGATACGATAGACTATGGCTACACCTTC.

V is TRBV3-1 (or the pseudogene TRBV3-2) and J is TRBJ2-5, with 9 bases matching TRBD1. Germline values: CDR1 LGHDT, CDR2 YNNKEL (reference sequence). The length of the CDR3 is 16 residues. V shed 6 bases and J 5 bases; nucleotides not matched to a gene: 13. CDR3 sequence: CASSLGQGQIRETQYF. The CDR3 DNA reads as TGTGCCAGCAGTTTGGGACAGGGCCAAATAAGGGAGACCCAGTACTTC.

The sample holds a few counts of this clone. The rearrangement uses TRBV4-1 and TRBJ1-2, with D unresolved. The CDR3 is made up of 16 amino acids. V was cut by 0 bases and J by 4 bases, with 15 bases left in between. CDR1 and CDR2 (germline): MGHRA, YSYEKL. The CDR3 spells CASSQEAGLTPYGYTF. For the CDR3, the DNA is TGCGCCAGCAGCCAAGAGGCAGGCCTGACCCCCTATGGCTACACCTTC.

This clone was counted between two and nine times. CDR3 in amino acids: CASSRGLARIENEQFF. Written as DNA, the CDR3 is TGTGCCAGCAGCAGGGGACTAGCGAGGATAGAAAATGAGCAGTTCTTC. The V and J genes are TRBV5-6 and TRBJ2-1; 10 nucleotides line up with TRBD2. V lost 4 bases and J lost 7; bases outside the gene matches: 11. This CDR3 has 16 residues. From germline, CDR1 is SGHDT and CDR2 YYEEEE.

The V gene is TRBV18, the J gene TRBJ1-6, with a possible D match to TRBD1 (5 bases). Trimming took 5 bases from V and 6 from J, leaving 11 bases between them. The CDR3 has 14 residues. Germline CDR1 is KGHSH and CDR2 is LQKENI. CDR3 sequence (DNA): TGTGCCAGCTCAAGGACAAGCCTTAATTCACCCCTCCACTTT. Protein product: CASSRTSLNSPLHF. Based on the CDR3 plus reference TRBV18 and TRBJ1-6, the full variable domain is NAGVMQNPRHLVRRRGQEARLRCSPMKGHSHVYWYRQLPEEGLKFMVYLQKENIIDESGMPKERFSAEFPKEGPSILRIQQVVRGDSAAYFCASSRTSLNSPLHFGNGTRLTVT.

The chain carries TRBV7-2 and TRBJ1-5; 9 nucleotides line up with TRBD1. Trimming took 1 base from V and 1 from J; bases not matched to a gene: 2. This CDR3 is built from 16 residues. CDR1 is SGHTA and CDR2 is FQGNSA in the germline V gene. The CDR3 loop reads CASSLGTGVSNQPQHF. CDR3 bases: TGTGCCAGCAGCTTAGGGACAGGGGTCAGCAATCAGCCCCAGCATTTT.

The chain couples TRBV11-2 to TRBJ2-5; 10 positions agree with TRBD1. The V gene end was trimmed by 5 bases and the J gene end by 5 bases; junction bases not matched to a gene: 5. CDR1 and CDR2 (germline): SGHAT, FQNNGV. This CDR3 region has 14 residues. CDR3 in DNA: TGTGCCAGCAGCGCGGGACAGGGGCACGAGACCCAGTACTTC. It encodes CASSAGQGHETQYF.

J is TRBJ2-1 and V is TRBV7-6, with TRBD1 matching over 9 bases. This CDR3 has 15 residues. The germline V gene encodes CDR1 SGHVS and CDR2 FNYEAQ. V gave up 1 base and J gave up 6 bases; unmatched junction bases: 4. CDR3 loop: CASSLEGQGGNEQFF. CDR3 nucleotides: TGTGCCAGCAGCTTAGAGGGACAGGGAGGCAATGAGCAGTTCTTC. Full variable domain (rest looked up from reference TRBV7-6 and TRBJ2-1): GAGVSQSPRYKVTKRGQDVALRCDPISGHVSLYWYRQALGQGPEFLTYFNYEAQQDKSGLPNDRFSAERPEGSISTLTIQRTEQRDSAMYRCASSLEGQGGNEQFFGPGTRLTVL.

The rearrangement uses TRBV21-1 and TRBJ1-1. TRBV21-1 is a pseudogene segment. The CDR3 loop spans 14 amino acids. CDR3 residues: CASSKERKNTEAFF. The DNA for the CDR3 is TGTGCCAGCAGCAAAGAGCGGAAGAACACTGAAGCTTTCTTT.